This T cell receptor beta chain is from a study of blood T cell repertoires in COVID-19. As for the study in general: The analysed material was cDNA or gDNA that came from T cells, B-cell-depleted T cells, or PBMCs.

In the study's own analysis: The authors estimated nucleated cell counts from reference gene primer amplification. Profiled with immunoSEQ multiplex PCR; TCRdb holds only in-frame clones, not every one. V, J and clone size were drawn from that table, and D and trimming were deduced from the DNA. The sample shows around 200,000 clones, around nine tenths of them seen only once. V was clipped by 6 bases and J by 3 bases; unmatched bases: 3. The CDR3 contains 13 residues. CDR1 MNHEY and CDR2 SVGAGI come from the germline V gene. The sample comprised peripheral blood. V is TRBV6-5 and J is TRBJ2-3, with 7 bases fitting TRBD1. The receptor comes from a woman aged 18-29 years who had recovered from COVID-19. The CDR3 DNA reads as TGTGCCAGCAGCCTACAGGGGACAGATACGCAGTATTTT. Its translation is CASSLQGTDTQYF.